This TCR beta chain comes out of a study of blood T cell repertoires in COVID-19. About the study: Sources were T cells, B-cell-depleted T cells, or PBMCs; the material itself was cDNA or gDNA.

Sequenced by immunoSEQ multiplex PCR; TCRdb stores in-frame clones only, minus some. The repertoire includes 200,000 to 250,000 clones, about 83% of them detected once, and 9% to 15% sits in the top ten. The material sequenced was peripheral blood. This sequence was found in a man at least 80 years old with acute or convalescent COVID-19.

DNA of the CDR3: TGTGCCAGCTCACCGATCCCCGCAGGGGGCTCCTCCTCTGGGGCCAACGTCCTGACTTTC. Amino acids: CASSPIPAGGSSSGANVLTF. J is TRBJ2-6 and V is TRBV18; TRBD1 aligns across 8 bases. The CDR3 spans 20 residues. Germline assignment: CDR1 KGHSH and CDR2 LQKENI. J gave up 0 bases and V 3 bases, and 13 bases lay outside the gene matches.